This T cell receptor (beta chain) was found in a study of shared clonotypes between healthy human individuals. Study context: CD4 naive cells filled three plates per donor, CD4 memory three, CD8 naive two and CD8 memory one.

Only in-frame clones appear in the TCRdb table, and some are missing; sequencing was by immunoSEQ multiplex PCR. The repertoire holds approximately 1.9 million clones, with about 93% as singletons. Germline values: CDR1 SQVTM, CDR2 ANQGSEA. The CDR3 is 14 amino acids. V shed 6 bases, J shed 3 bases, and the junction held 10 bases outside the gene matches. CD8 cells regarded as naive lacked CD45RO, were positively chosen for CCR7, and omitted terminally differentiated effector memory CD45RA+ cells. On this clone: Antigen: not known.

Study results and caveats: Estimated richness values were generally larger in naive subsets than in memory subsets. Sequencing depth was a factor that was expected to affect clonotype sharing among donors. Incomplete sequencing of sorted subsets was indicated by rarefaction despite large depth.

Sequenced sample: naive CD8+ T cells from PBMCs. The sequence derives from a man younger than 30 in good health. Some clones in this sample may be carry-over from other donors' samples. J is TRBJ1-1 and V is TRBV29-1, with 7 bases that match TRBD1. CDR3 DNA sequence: TGCAGCGTATCCCTGACAGGGTGGGACACTGAAGCTTTCTTT. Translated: CSVSLTGWDTEAFF.